This paragraph covers one T cell receptor beta chain sequence. Its antigen is not yet known. Qualities for individual bases were not recorded, and no much larger clone is one base off. This specimen comes from a study of neoadjuvant nivolumab and ipilimumab in lung cancer (dated by TCRdb to 2018 to 2020). Study-wide context: In the NEOSTAR trial, nivolumab was administered intravenously at 3 mg/kg on days 1, 15 and 29, and the combination arm also received ipilimumab 1 mg/kg on day 1 only. The primary endpoint of the trial was the rate of major pathologic response (MPR) in the intention-to-treat population of each study arm. A total of roughly 46 patients with operable NSCLC were treated in the trial, with about 23 randomized to nivolumab monotherapy and about 21 randomized to nivolumab plus ipilimumab. TCR repertoires were compared between pretherapy (baseline) peripheral blood and tumors resected at surgery after neoadjuvant immune checkpoint blockade. Matched pretherapy and resected tumor pairs were analyzed from seven patients, of whom four had been treated with nivolumab and three with nivolumab plus ipilimumab.

Points the paper makes about the study in general: Compared with tumor-adjacent uninvolved lung, resected tumors had greater TCR richness and clonality, and increases showed up in more of the dual-therapy-treated tumors. Richness in tumors resected after neoadjuvant therapy showed a positive correlation with pretherapy blood TCR richness (Spearman R of about 0.82). No significant correlation was found between TCR clonality and pathologic tumor regression, and only one major-pathologic-response sample was available for the clonality analysis. From pretherapy to surgery, increases in tumor T-cell richness and clonality were observed in three of three dual-therapy tumors but in only two of four nivolumab-treated tumors. A small number of samples was subjected to TCR sequencing.

The V end gives up 1 base and the J end 4 bases, leaving 1 base in the junction not matched to a gene. In the germline V gene, CDR1 corresponds to SGHRS and CDR2 to YFSETQ. Measured from the cysteine to the phenylalanine, the CDR3 is 14 residues long. Of the read, only the CDR3 DNA is kept; its 42 bases are in frame from base 1. In the paper's terms, the time point label means: pretherapy, before neoadjuvant immune checkpoint inhibitors. Samples came from the phase 2 randomized NEOSTAR trial, which tested neoadjuvant nivolumab or nivolumab plus ipilimumab followed by surgery in operable NSCLC. Library creation used the immunoSEQ multiplex PCR assay. The study's processing was this. Repertoires were summarized in terms of richness and clonality, and significantly expanded and contracted clones between pre- and post-therapy samples were identified. The table comes from immuneACCESS by way of TCRdb, which keeps in-frame sequences with V and J called. Part of the clones is missing from these tables; in studies checked, under half for an unresolved V gene and the rest for unknown reasons. V, J and clone size were drawn from that table, and D and trimming were deduced from the DNA. In all, the sample holds roughly 39,000 clones, and approximately 92% of those were seen once. The leading ten clones occupy approximately 3.6% of the sample.

The chain is made from TRBV5-1 and TRBJ1-4; 7 middle bases align to TRBD1. This material consisted of peripheral blood, taken before neoadjuvant nivolumab, alone or with ipilimumab. The sequence derives from an adult with non-small cell lung cancer. The CDR3 in this case is CASSLTGDNEKLFF. The bases are TGCGCCAGCAGCTTGACAGGGGATAATGAAAAACTGTTTTTT.